What follows are 14 T cell receptor beta chains derived from one specimen sequenced in a study of blood T cell repertoires in COVID-19. Some clones are missing from TCRdb's copy, which holds only in-frame ones; the method was immunoSEQ multiplex PCR. The data contain about 200,000 clones, roughly 86% of them seen just once; the ten biggest clones take up around 2.7%. Specimen: peripheral blood. The receptor set was obtained from a man aged 55-75 years with acute or convalescent COVID-19.

This chain links TRBV6-2 or TRBV6-3 with TRBJ1-2; the D gene is possibly TRBD1 (6 bases). This CDR3 comprises 14 residues. Trimming shortened V by 4 bases and J by 4 bases, and 13 bases separated the two germline ends. The germline V gene encodes CDR1 MNHEY and CDR2 SVGEGT. CDR3 sequence: CASSLSGTSYGYTF. Written as DNA, the CDR3 is TGTGCCAGCAGTTTATCCGGGACATCCTATGGCTACACCTTC.

The chain couples TRBV18 to TRBJ1-6, with 10 bases aligning to TRBD1. The CDR3 is 14 residues long. V shed 6 bases, J shed 6 bases, and the junction held 2 bases outside the gene matches. Germline-derived CDR1 and CDR2 are KGHSH and LQKENI. This CDR3 is CASSTGGFNSPLHF. The CDR3 coding sequence is TGTGCCAGCTCGACAGGGGGCTTTAATTCACCCCTCCACTTT. Complete variable domain (other parts from reference TRBV18 and TRBJ1-6): NAGVMQNPRHLVRRRGQEARLRCSPMKGHSHVYWYRQLPEEGLKFMVYLQKENIIDESGMPKERFSAEFPKEGPSILRIQQVVRGDSAAYFCASSTGGFNSPLHFGNGTRLTVT.

This sequence joins TRBV28 and TRBJ1-1, with 10 bases matching TRBD1. The CDR3 contains 14 residues. Per germline, CDR1 MDHEN and CDR2 SYDVKM. Trimming removed 6 bases from V and 1 base from J; junction bases left unmatched: 2. CDR3: CASSRQGANTEAFF. For the CDR3, the DNA is TGTGCCAGCAGCCGACAGGGGGCGAACACTGAAGCTTTCTTT.

Only a few counts were recorded for this clone. The chain joins TRBV2 to TRBJ1-6; weak D call: TRBD1 (5 bases). The length of the CDR3 is 16 residues. Trimming stripped 2 bases from V and 5 bases from J, with 13 bases between. Germline-derived CDR1 and CDR2 are SNHLY and FYNNEI. As DNA, the CDR3 is TGTGCCAGCAGTGAACGGCAGGGCAGCGATAATTCACCCCTCCACTTT. This translates into CASSERQGSDNSPLHF.

V is TRBV19 and J is TRBJ1-1, with 7 bases aligning to TRBD1. J gave up 1 base and V 4 bases, and 3 bases lay outside the gene matches. Germline assignment: CDR1 LNHDA and CDR2 SQIVND (reference sequence). The CDR3 covers 14 residues. In nucleotides, the CDR3 is TGTGCCAGTAGTACCAGACAGGGGAACACTGAAGCTTTCTTT. It codes for CASSTRQGNTEAFF.

The V call is TRBV6-2 or TRBV6-3, the J call TRBJ1-2; 12 bases agree with TRBD1. The germline V gene encodes CDR1 MNHEY and CDR2 SVGEGT. The J segment lost 12 bases and the V segment lost 0 bases, leaving 11 bases of the junction unmatched. This CDR3 is 16 amino acids long. The DNA for the CDR3 is TGTGCCAGCAGTTACTCCTCAAAGGGACAGGGGGCCGGGGACACCTTC. It yields the protein CASSYSSKGQGAGDTF.

This clone was seen a few times. The gene calls are TRBV7-2 and TRBJ1-6; 7 bases agree with TRBD1. The length of the CDR3 is 14 residues. Germline CDR1 and CDR2: SGHTA and FQGNSA. The V gene end was trimmed by 1 base and the J gene end by 8 bases; junction bases not matched to a gene: 2. CDR3 sequence: CASSLGDSHSPLHF. The CDR3, as DNA: TGTGCCAGCAGCTTAGGGGACAGTCATTCACCCCTCCACTTT.

This chain connects TRBV27 to TRBJ1-2; D not certain. Trimming took 5 bases from V and 2 from J, leaving 18 bases between them. Per the germline V gene, CDR1 is MNHEY and CDR2 is SMNVEV (reference sequence). This CDR3 comprises 16 residues. CDR3 sequence reads: CASSPRVFGANYGYTF. The CDR3 DNA reads TGTGCCAGCAGTCCCCGGGTTTTTGGTGCCAACTATGGCTACACCTTC.

CDR3 amino acids: CASGPGISYEQYF. CDR3 in DNA: TGTGCTAGTGGCCCGGGAATCTCCTACGAGCAGTACTTC. The rearrangement links TRBV12-5 to TRBJ2-7, with D perhaps matching TRBD2 (5 bases). Per the germline V gene, CDR1 is LGHNT and CDR2 is FRNRAP. CDR3 size: 13 residues. Trimming took 6 bases from V and 0 from J, leaving 9 bases between them.

This sequence joins TRBV11-1 and TRBJ2-1; 10 nucleotides line up with TRBD2. J lost 9 bases, V lost 5 bases, and 13 bases had no gene match. The CDR3 runs to 16 residues. Germline V gives CDR1 SGHAT, CDR2 FQDESV (reference sequence). The CDR3 coding sequence is TGTGCCAGCAGCCCCGGACAGCGGGGGGGCCGGGGTGAGCAGTTCTTC. Its translation is CASSPGQRGGRGEQFF.

As to this clone: The junction departs from germline at one end; a sequencing error may be responsible. V usage is TRBV5-1 and J usage is TRBJ1-1; D possibly corresponds to TRBD1 (5 bases). The length of the CDR3 is 15 residues. Germline loops: CDR1 SGHRS, CDR2 YFSETQ. The CDR3 here is CASSPVPGRDSEAFF. CDR3 DNA sequence: TGCGCCAGCAGCCCAGTCCCGGGACGGGACTCTGAGGCTTTCTTT.

CDR3 amino acids: CASSQDLGTGGWSPLHF. The CDR3 nucleotides read TGTGCCAGCAGCCAAGATCTGGGGACAGGGGGATGGTCACCCCTCCACTTT. The gene calls are TRBV14 and TRBJ1-6; 11 bases are shared with TRBD1. Germline V CDR1 and CDR2: SGHDN, FVKESK. The CDR3 covers 17 residues. V shed 0 bases and J 10 bases; nucleotides not matched to a gene: 8.

This clone showed up just once. This sequence joins TRBV5-6 and TRBJ1-1; D ambiguous. Germline values: CDR1 SGHDT, CDR2 YYEEEE. The CDR3 sequence is 14 residues long. Trimming left V 4 bases short and J 1 base short, with 11 bases between. Written as DNA, the CDR3 is TGTGCCAGCAGCCTCCCTGGCAGGAACACTGAAGCTTTCTTT. As protein: CASSLPGRNTEAFF.

The rearrangement joins TRBV7-2 to TRBJ1-1; perhaps TRBD1 as D (5 bases). CDR1 is SGHTA, CDR2 FQGNSA, per germline. This CDR3 is 13 amino acids long. Trimming pared 4 bases from V and 3 bases from J, leaving 9 bases between. CDR3 nucleotide sequence: TGTGCCAGCAGCTCCGGGGGGGACACTGAAGCTTTCTTT. It codes for CASSSGGDTEAFF.